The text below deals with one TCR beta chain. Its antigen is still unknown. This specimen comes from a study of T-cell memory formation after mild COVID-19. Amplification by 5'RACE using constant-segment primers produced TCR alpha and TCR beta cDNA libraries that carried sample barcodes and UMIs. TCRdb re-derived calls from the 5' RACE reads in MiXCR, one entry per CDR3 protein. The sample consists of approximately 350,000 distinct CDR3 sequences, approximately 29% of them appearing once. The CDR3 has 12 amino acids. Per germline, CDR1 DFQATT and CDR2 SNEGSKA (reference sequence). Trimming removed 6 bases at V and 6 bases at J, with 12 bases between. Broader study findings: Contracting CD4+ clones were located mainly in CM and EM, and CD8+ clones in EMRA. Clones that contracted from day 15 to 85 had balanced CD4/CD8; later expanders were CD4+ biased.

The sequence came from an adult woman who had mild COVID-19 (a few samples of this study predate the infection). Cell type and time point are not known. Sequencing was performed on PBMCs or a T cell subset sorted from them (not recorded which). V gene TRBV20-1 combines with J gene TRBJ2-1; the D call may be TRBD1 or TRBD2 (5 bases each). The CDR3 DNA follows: TGCAGTGCACCGGGGCAGCTCAATGAGCAGTTCTTC. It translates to CSAPGQLNEQFF.